The sequence of this TCR beta chain was determined in a study of T cells after yellow fever vaccination. This clonotype was recorded a few times. The antigen is undetermined. Broader study findings: Most primary-vaccination clones recurred post-booster (around 97% CD4, roughly 87% CD8).

TCRdb re-derived calls from the 5' RACE reads in MiXCR, one entry per CDR3 protein. This table has hundreds of thousands of distinct CDR3 sequences, around 13% appearing once. This CDR3 comprises 13 residues. V dropped 7 bases and J dropped 8; count of bases not matched to a gene: 10. Per germline, CDR1 SQVTM and CDR2 ANQGSEA. Sequenced material: CD4+ T cells sorted from PBMCs, taken 15 days after the yellow fever booster vaccination. V gene TRBV29-1 combines with J gene TRBJ2-1; 8 bases line up with TRBD2. This clonotype originated in a man aged 18 to 29 who received the YFV17D yellow fever vaccine. CDR3 residues: CSAGLSGVYEQFF. The DNA of the CDR3 is TGCAGCGCCGGCCTTAGCGGGGTCTATGAGCAGTTCTTC.